What follows are 3 T cell receptor beta chains derived from one specimen sequenced in a study of blood T cell repertoires in COVID-19. Sequencing used immunoSEQ multiplex PCR; TCRdb keeps in-frame clones, though not all of them. The table lists about 270,000 clones, around 90% of them singletons, with under 3% in the top ten. Material: peripheral blood. The source is a person under 35 with COVID-19, enrolled during active disease.

This chain joins TRBV10-3 and TRBJ2-3, with 9 positions matching TRBD2. The CDR3 is 15 amino acids. V was pared by 6 bases and J by 2 bases, with 6 bases of the junction left unmatched. From germline, CDR1 is ENHRY and CDR2 SYGVKD. The CDR3 is CAIRASGAVTDTQYF. In DNA form, the CDR3 reads TGTGCCATCAGGGCTAGCGGGGCCGTCACAGATACGCAGTATTTT.

The rearrangement links TRBV6-6 to TRBJ2-7; TRBD1 aligns across 8 bases. CDR1 is MNHNY and CDR2 is SVGAGI in the germline V gene (reference sequence). The CDR3 is 14 residues long. V dropped 5 bases and J dropped 7; count of bases not matched to a gene: 10. The CDR3, as DNA: TGTGCCAGCAGTCAGCCCCCGACAGGGGTTGAGCAGTACTTC. It yields the protein CASSQPPTGVEQYF.

The rearrangement joins TRBV30 to TRBJ1-1, with 7 bases matching TRBD1. The CDR3 length is 13 residues. V dropped 2 bases and J dropped 11; count of bases not matched to a gene: 11. The germline CDR1 and CDR2 sequences are GTSNPN and SVGIG (reference sequence). This chain's CDR3 is CAWSLTGRRYAFF. CDR3 nucleotides: TGTGCCTGGAGTTTGACAGGGAGGAGGTATGCTTTCTTT.